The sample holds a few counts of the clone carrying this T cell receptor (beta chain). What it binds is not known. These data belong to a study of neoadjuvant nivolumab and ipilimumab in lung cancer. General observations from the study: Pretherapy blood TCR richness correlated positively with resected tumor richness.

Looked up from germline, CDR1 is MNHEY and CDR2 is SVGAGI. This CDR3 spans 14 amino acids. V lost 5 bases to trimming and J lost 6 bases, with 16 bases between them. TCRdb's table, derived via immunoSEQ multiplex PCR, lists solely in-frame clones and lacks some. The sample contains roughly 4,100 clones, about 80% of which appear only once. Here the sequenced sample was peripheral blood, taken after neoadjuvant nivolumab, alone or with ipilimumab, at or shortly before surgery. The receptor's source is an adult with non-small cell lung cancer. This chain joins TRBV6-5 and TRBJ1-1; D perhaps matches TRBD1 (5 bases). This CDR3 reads CASSLLGGSAEAFF. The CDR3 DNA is TGTGCCAGCAGTCTTTTGGGGGGGTCGGCTGAAGCTTTCTTT.